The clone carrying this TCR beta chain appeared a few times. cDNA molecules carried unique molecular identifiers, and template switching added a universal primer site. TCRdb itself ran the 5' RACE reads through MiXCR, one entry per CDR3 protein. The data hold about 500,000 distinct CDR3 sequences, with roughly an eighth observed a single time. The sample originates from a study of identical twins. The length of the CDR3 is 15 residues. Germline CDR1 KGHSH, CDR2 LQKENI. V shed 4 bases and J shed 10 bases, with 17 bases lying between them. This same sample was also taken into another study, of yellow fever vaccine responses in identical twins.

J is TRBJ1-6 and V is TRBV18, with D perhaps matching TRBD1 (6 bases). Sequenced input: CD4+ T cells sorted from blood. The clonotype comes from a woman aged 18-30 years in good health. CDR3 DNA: TGTGCCAGCTCACGGGGACAAGCTCCTTCCTCACCCCTCCACTTT. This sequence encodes CASSRGQAPSSPLHF. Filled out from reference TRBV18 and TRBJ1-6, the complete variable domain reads NAGVMQNPRHLVRRRGQEARLRCSPMKGHSHVYWYRQLPEEGLKFMVYLQKENIIDESGMPKERFSAEFPKEGPSILRIQQVVRGDSAAYFCASSRGQAPSSPLHFGNGTRLTVT.